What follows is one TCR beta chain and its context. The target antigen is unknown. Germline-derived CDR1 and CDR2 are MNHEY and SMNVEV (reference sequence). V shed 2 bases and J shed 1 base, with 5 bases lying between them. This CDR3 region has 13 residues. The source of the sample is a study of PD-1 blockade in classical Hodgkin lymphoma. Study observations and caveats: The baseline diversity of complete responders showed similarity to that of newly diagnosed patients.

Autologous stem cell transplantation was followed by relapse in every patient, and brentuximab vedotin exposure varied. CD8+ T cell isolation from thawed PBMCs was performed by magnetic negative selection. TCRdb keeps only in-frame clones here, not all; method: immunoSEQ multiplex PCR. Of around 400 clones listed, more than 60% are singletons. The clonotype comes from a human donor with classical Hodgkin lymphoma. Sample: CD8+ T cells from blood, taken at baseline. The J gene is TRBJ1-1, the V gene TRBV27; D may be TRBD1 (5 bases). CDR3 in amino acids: CASSLGGNTEAFF. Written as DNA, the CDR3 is TGTGCCAGCAGTTTAGGGGGGAACACTGAAGCTTTCTTT.